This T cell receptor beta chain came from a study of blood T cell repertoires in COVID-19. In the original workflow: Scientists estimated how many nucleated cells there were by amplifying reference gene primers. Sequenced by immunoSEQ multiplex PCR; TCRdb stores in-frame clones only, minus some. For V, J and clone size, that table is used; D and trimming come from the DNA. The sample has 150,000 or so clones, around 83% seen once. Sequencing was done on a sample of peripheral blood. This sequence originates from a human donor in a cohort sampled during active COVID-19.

The DNA for the CDR3 is TGCAGCGCGGAAACGACAGGGAGGCGGGAGACCCAGTACTTC. Translation: CSAETTGRRETQYF. The chain combines TRBV29-1 with TRBJ2-5, with TRBD1 as a possible D gene (7 bases). This CDR3 is built from 14 residues. Germline assignment: CDR1 SQVTM and CDR2 ANQGSEA. Trimming stripped 7 bases from V and 5 bases from J, with 20 bases between.